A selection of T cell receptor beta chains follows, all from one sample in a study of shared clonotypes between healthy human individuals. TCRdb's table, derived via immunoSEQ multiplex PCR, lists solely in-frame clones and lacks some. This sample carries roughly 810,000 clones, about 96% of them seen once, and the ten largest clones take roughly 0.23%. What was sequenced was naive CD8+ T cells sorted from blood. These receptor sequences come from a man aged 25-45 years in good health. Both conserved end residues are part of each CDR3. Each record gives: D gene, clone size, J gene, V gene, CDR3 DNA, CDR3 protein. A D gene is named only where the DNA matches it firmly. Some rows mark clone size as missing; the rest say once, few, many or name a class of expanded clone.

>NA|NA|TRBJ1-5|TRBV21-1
TGTGCCAGCAGCAAAAAAAAGTCAAACTCGGCTCAGCCCCAGCATTTT
CASSKKKSNSAQPQHF
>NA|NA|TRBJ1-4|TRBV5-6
TGTGCCAGCAGCGGGGACCTTTTGGGTGAAAAACTGTTTTTT
CASSGDLLGEKLFF
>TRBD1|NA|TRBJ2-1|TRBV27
TGTGCCAGCACCACTTCCGGGACAGGGCTATACAATGAGCAGTTCTTC
CASTTSGTGLYNEQFF
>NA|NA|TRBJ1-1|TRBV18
TGTGCCAGCTCACCGGCCACATCGAACACTGAAGCTTTCTTT
CASSPATSNTEAFF
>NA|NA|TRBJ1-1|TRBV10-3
TGTGCCATCAAGGAAGGGGGGCAGAACACTGAAGCTTTCTTT
CAIKEGGQNTEAFF
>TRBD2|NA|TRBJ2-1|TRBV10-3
TGTGCCATCAGTGAGTCCCCTCTAGGGAGCGGGAGTCACAATGAGCAGTTCTTC
CAISESPLGSGSHNEQFF
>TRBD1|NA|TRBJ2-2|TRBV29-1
TGCAGCGGGAACACAGGGGAGAGCGCCGGGGAGCTGTTTTTT
CSGNTGESAGELFF
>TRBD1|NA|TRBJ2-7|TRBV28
TGTGCCAGCAGTTTACGAACCGGGACAGATAGTCTCGAGCAGTACTTC
CASSLRTGTDSLEQYF
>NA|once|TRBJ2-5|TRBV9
TGTGCCAGCAGTACCGACATAGAACAAGAGACCCAGTACTTC
CASSTDIEQETQYF
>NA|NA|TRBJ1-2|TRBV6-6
TGTGCCAGCAGTTCGAAGGACGGTCCGGTCTATGGCTACACCTTC
CASSSKDGPVYGYTF
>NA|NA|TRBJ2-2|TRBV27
TGTGCCAGCAGTTTGGGGGTGGGGCACGGGGAGCTGTTTTTT
CASSLGVGHGELFF